These 8 T cell receptor beta chains originate from one sample sequenced in a study of read filtering for tumor transcriptome and immune sequencing. Molecular barcoded adaptors covering alpha/delta and beta/gamma chains were used on 400 to 450 ng RNA. Each CDR3 protein is one row after TCRdb ran MiXCR on the reads. The sample includes some 15,000 distinct CDR3 sequences, roughly 22% of them seen just once. Sequencing input: a population of CD138-negative cells sorted from bone marrow. These receptor sequences come from a donor at least 40 years old with multiple myeloma.

Comments on this clonotype: A much larger clone lies a single base off, so this may be a read error. This sequence joins TRBV7-4 and TRBJ2-3, with D hard to call. Germline lookup yields CDR1 SGHVT and CDR2 SQSDAQ. Deletions cut 2 bases from V and 0 bases from J, with 6 bases between. The CDR3 is 14 amino acids. This CDR3 reads CASSLRRSTDTQYF. The CDR3 nucleotides are TGTGCCAGCAGCTTACGCAGAAGCACAGATACGCAGTATTTT. The full variable domain, its missing parts supplied by reference TRBV7-4 and TRBJ2-3, is GAGVSQSPRYKVAKRGRDVALRCDSISGHVTLYWYRQTLGQGSEVLTYSQSDAQRDKSGRPSGRFSAERPERSVSTLKIQRTEQGDSAVYLCASSLRRSTDTQYFGPGTRLTVL.

This clonotype was seen ten or more times. The J gene is TRBJ2-3, the V gene TRBV4-2; 8 bases align to TRBD2. Losses at the gene ends were 6 bases for V and 0 bases for J; bases not matched to a gene: 2. This CDR3 region has 14 residues. Germline V lookup: CDR1 LGHNA, CDR2 YNFKEQ. The CDR3 loop reads CASRAGESTDTQYF. The CDR3 bases are TGTGCCAGCAGAGCGGGAGAAAGCACAGATACGCAGTATTTT.

At least ten counts were recorded for this clonotype. The rearrangement uses TRBV29-1 and TRBJ2-3, with D possibly being TRBD1 (6 bases). Germline V gene lookup returns CDR1 SQVTM and CDR2 ANQGSEA. The V gene lost 2 bases and the J gene lost 2 bases, with 14 bases spanning the gap. The CDR3 is made up of 15 amino acids. The CDR3 region is CSVEPLRDNTDTQYF. The CDR3 nucleotides read TGCAGCGTTGAACCCCTCCGGGACAACACAGATACGCAGTATTTT.

The table lists this clonotype with a few counts. The rearrangement uses TRBV7-2 and TRBJ1-5, with a possible D match to TRBD1 (5 bases). The CDR3 runs 15 residues. Germline V CDR1 and CDR2: SGHTA, FQGNSA. Between the trimmed V and J ends, which lost 4 bases and 2 bases, there was a span of 12 bases. CDR3 nucleotides: TGTGCCAGCAGCTCGCAGGGAGGTGGCAATCAGCCCCAGCATTTT. This encodes CASSSQGGGNQPQHF.

This clonotype was counted ten times or more. This rearrangement joins TRBV7-2 to TRBJ2-1; 7 nucleotides match TRBD1. This CDR3 is built from 13 residues. With 5 bases clipped from V and 12 bases from J, the junction kept 10 bases outside the gene matches. Germline V lookup: CDR1 SGHTA, CDR2 FQGNSA. CDR3 amino acids: CASSPGQRLGQFF. The CDR3 DNA reads TGTGCCAGCAGCCCGGGACAGAGATTAGGGCAGTTCTTC.

This clonotype was observed a handful of times. The chain uses TRBV29-1 and TRBJ1-1; maybe TRBD1 (5 bases). The CDR3 has 13 amino acids. With 3 bases removed from V and 1 base from J, the gap between germline ends came to 9 bases. Germline values: CDR1 SQVTM, CDR2 ANQGSEA. The CDR3 here is CSVEDTRNTEAFF. CDR3 DNA: TGCAGCGTTGAGGACACAAGGAACACTGAAGCTTTCTTT.

The chain carries TRBV19 and TRBJ2-3; no definite D call. Germline CDR1 reads LNHDA; CDR2 reads SQIVND (reference sequence). The CDR3 is 15 residues long. V was shortened by 4 bases and J by 2 bases, with 13 bases between the two germline ends. CDR3 sequence (DNA): TGTGCCAGTAGTAGTTCTGCGTCGGACACAGATACGCAGTATTTT. It specifies CASSSSASDTDTQYF.

About this clonotype: One end of the junction varies from germline; a read error may be responsible. The V gene is TRBV20-1, the J gene TRBJ2-1; D not resolved. CDR3 length: 14 amino acids. Germline V gene lookup returns CDR1 DFQATT and CDR2 SNEGSKA (reference sequence). The CDR3 DNA reads TGCAGTGCTAGAGATACTAAGGTCTACAATGGGCAGTTCTTT. This encodes CSARDTKVYNGQFF.